The 11 T cell receptor beta chains in this list originate from one sample, sequenced in a study of vaccination and CD4 T cells after COVID-19. The treatment denotes: roughly 10-day PBMC culture with coronavirus spike peptide pools or control peptides (ViraFEST assay). What these receptors recognize is not known. Oncomine TCR Beta short-read sequencing was applied to DNA from cultured CD4+ T cells. Using its own MiXCR run on the PCR reads, TCRdb lists one record per CDR3 protein. The sample shows about 20,000 distinct CDR3 sequences, roughly three fifths of them seen only once. The source was CD4+ T cells from blood, cultured in vitro, collected after SARS-CoV-2 vaccination. All receptors derive from a human donor who had recovered from COVID-19.

J is TRBJ1-1 and V is TRBV6-5; D gene unclear. Between the trimmed V and J ends, which lost 2 bases and 5 bases, there was a span of 12 bases. Germline V lookup: CDR1 MNHEY, CDR2 SVGAGI. CDR3 length equals 14 residues. CDR3 loop: CASSYDGMRTEAFF. The CDR3 DNA follows: TGTGCCAGCAGTTACGATGGGATGAGGACTGAAGCTTTCTTT.

V usage is TRBV24-1 and J usage is TRBJ2-1; D is uncertain. This CDR3 contains 11 residues. The V and J ends lost 3 bases and 7 bases respectively, with 3 bases between them. CDR1 and CDR2 from the germline V gene are KGHDR and SFDVKD. The CDR3 is CATSDGNEQFF. DNA of the CDR3: TGTGCCACCAGTGATGGTAATGAGCAGTTCTTC.

The J gene is TRBJ2-5, the V gene TRBV28; 7 bases match TRBD2. Germline CDR1 reads MDHEN; CDR2 reads SYDVKM. V trimming: 3 bases; J trimming: 5 bases; junction bases outside the gene matches: 21. The CDR3 contains 19 residues. As DNA, the CDR3 is TGTGCCAGCAGTTTTTCCAACCCCTTTTTCGCGGGAGTGGGGGAGACCCAGTACTTC. This codes for CASSFSNPFFAGVGETQYF.

The V call is TRBV30, the J call TRBJ1-2; unclear D gene. Germline CDR1 GTSNPN, CDR2 SVGIG (reference sequence). V lost 0 bases, J lost 8 bases, and 10 bases lay in between. The length of the CDR3 is 12 residues. The CDR3 nucleotides are TGTGCCTGGAGTGTAGCTTCTTCCGGCTACACCTTC. Protein sequence: CAWSVASSGYTF.

This clonotype has only a few counts. The CDR3 sequence is CASMEGTNTGELFF. Here the CDR3 DNA reads TGCGCCAGCATGGAGGGAACGAACACCGGGGAGCTGTTTTTT. The V gene is TRBV5-1, the J gene TRBJ2-2, with D perhaps matching TRBD2 (6 bases). Germline values: CDR1 SGHRS, CDR2 YFSETQ. The CDR3 loop spans 14 amino acids. With 6 bases removed from V and 0 bases from J, the gap between germline ends came to 9 bases.

V is TRBV6-1 and J is TRBJ1-1; the D gene is possibly TRBD1 (6 bases). V gave up 2 bases and J gave up 4 bases, with 17 bases separating them. The CDR3 consists of 16 residues. The germline CDR1 and CDR2 sequences are MNHNS and SASEGT. The CDR3 bases are TGTGCCAGCAGTGAACGGGGGGGGGGCCGGGGCACTGAAGCTTTCTTT. It specifies CASSERGGGRGTEAFF.

The chain is built from TRBV7-6 and TRBJ1-6; D not resolved. CDR3 length: 14 residues. V was trimmed by 2 bases and J by 4 bases, leaving 6 bases between them. Germline CDR1 is SGHVS and CDR2 is FNYEAQ. Here the CDR3 reads CASSLTEYNSPLHF. In DNA, the CDR3 is TGTGCCAGCAGCTTAACTGAATATAATTCACCCCTCCACTTT.

This chain joins TRBV7-2 and TRBJ1-5, with D unresolved. This CDR3 contains 15 residues. V gave up 1 base and J gave up 3 bases, with 10 bases separating them. Germline V gene data show CDR1 as SGHTA and CDR2 as FQGNSA. The CDR3 DNA follows: TGTGCCAGCAGCTTAGTTGTAGAACCCAATCAGCCCCAGCATTTT. Residues: CASSLVVEPNQPQHF. The whole variable domain, remainder taken from reference TRBV7-2 and TRBJ1-5, is GAGVSQSPSNKVTEKGKDVELRCDPISGHTALYWYRQSLGQGLEFLIYFQGNSAPDKSGLPSDRFSAERTGGSVSTLTIQRTQQEDSAVYLCASSLVVEPNQPQHFGDGTRLSIL.

The CDR3 loop is CASSLTTGLYEQYF. CDR3 nucleotides: TGTGCCAGCAGCTTAACCACAGGGCTATACGAGCAGTACTTC. The chain carries TRBV7-9 and TRBJ2-7, with a possible D match to TRBD1 (6 bases). Trimming pared 2 bases from V and 4 bases from J, leaving 12 bases between. CDR1 is SEHNR and CDR2 is FQNEAQ in the germline V gene (reference sequence). The CDR3 loop spans 14 amino acids.

The V gene is TRBV6-1, the J gene TRBJ1-5, with a tentative D call TRBD1 (5 bases). This CDR3 is built from 18 residues. Per the germline V gene, CDR1 is MNHNS and CDR2 is SASEGT. Trimming left V 2 bases short and J 2 bases short, with 19 bases between. The CDR3 bases are TGTGCCAGCAGTGAAAGTTTGTTAGGGGTATGGGGCAATCAGCCCCAGCATTTT. It is translated as CASSESLLGVWGNQPQHF.

This clonotype was observed a few times. This chain uses TRBV7-2 with TRBJ2-2; unclear D gene. Germline CDR1 and CDR2: SGHTA and FQGNSA. The CDR3 consists of 16 residues. Trimming took off 4 bases at V and 0 bases at J, with 12 bases between the two ends. CDR3 DNA sequence: TGTGCCAGCAGCTCTTCGGCAGGCTCGAACACCGGGGAGCTGTTTTTT. Amino acids: CASSSSAGSNTGELFF.